The rows below give T cell receptor beta chains drawn from one sample of a study of T cell repertoires in cytomegalovirus infection. MiXCR, applied by TCRdb to the reads, yields one record per CDR3 protein. The table records about 770,000 distinct CDR3 sequences, under 35% of them present only once. Which antigens these TCRs recognize remains unknown. Sequenced material: cultured CD8+ T cells from PBMCs, taken from culture after CMV antigen stimulation. Receptors were obtained from a human donor in good health (CMV status not recorded). Some clones in this sample may be carry-over from other donors' samples. Both conserved end residues are part of each CDR3. The order of the fields is J gene, clone size, V gene, D gene, CDR3 DNA, CDR3 protein. The D gene is left open where the match is weak. The size field is filled for only some rows; it gives once, few, many or a size class.

TRBJ2-5 NA TRBV5-3 NA TGTGCCAGCAGCGGAACCCCGGGGGGCTGGAAGACCCAGTACTTC CASSGTPGGWKTQYF
TRBJ2-3 once TRBV5-6 TRBD2 TGTGCCACTCGGACTGGTGGGGGACTAGTGGGGTCTAGCACAGATACGCAGTATTTT CATRTGGGLVGSSTDTQYF
TRBJ1-2 NA TRBV12-3/TRBV12-4 TRBD1 TGTGCCAGCAGTCACCGGGACAGGGGCCCCCGGGGCTATGGCTACACCTTC CASSHRDRGPRGYGYTF
TRBJ1-2 few TRBV7-9 TRBD1 TGTGCCAGCAGCTCCACTAAGATTGGGACAGTGAACGGCTACACCTTC CASSSTKIGTVNGYTF
TRBJ2-1 few TRBV19 TRBD2 TGTGCCAGTAGTATGACTAGCGTGGATGAGCAGTTCTTC CASSMTSVDEQFF
TRBJ1-2 NA TRBV28 NA TGTGCCATCGTGCGGGACAACGGAATTCACACCTTC CAIVRDNGIHTF
TRBJ2-7 NA TRBV27 NA TGTGCCAGCAGTTCCCCCCTGTACGAGCAGTACTTC CASSSPLYEQYF
TRBJ2-1 few TRBV14 NA TGTGCCAGCACCCTCCGCCCAGTCTCCTACAATGAGCAGTTCTTC CASTLRPVSYNEQFF
TRBJ1-1 NA TRBV6-2/TRBV6-3 NA TGTGCCAGCAGTTACTCTGGGGAAACAGGGACTGAAGCTTTCTTT CASSYSGETGTEAFF
TRBJ1-1 many TRBV7-8 TRBD1 TGTGCCAGCAGCCTACCCGGGACAGGGGGCACTGAAGCTTTCTTT CASSLPGTGGTEAFF
TRBJ2-5 many TRBV12-3/TRBV12-4 NA TGTGCCAGCAGAAAGGACAGTTGGTACCAAGAGACCCAGTACTTC CASRKDSWYQETQYF
TRBJ1-1 few TRBV5-6 TRBD1 TGTGCCAGCAGCCTCCCGCCCCGGGACAGGACTGAAGCTTTCTTT CASSLPPRDRTEAFF
TRBJ1-3 few TRBV7-6 NA TGTGCCAGCAGCGAGGACAGTTCAGGAGGAAACACCATATATTTT CASSEDSSGGNTIYF
TRBJ2-7 NA TRBV7-9 NA TGTGCCAGCAGCTTAGCGCGACAGAGCTCCTACGAGCAGTACTTC CASSLARQSSYEQYF
TRBJ2-7 few TRBV4-1 NA TGCGCCAGCAGCCCCCCAAAAGGCAGGGGCTTGGAGCAGTACTTC CASSPPKGRGLEQYF
TRBJ1-2 NA TRBV4-2 TRBD1 TGTGCCAGCAGCCAAGAGGTCACAGGGGGCGGCTATGGCTACACCTTC CASSQEVTGGGYGYTF
TRBJ1-2 NA TRBV6-1 NA TGTGCCAGCAGTGAATTAGGTGGGGGCGTGAAAGACTATGGCTACACCTTC CASSELGGGVKDYGYTF